The TCR beta chain described here comes from a study of blood T cells in healthy people across ages. Overall study: Template switching picked up about one barcoded beta molecule for each two T cells. Findings and limits, study-wide: Among long-lived donors, naive CD4+ cells were more numerous and diversity higher than in aged donors.

Isolated per sample were at least 7 million PBMCs. There are a few counts of this clonotype. Its antigen is not identified. Through a sample-barcoded 5' primer and a J-beta primer mix, a second PCR was run for about 6 to 11 cycles. TCRdb passed the 5' RACE reads through MiXCR, listing each CDR3 protein once. The repertoire holds hundreds of thousands of distinct CDR3 sequences, with approximately 49% as singletons. This clonotype was sampled from a woman aged 55 to 70 in good health. Sequencing was carried out using blood.

In DNA, the CDR3 is TGTGCCAGCAGCCAAGTATTTCCCGGGACAAAAGCAACAGATACGCAGTATTTT. It translates to CASSQVFPGTKATDTQYF. The chain is built from TRBV3-1 and TRBJ2-3, with D possibly matching TRBD1 (6 bases). The CDR3 runs to 18 residues. V was clipped by 1 base and J by 3 bases, with 20 bases between them. Germline V gene data show CDR1 as LGHDT and CDR2 as YNNKEL (reference sequence).